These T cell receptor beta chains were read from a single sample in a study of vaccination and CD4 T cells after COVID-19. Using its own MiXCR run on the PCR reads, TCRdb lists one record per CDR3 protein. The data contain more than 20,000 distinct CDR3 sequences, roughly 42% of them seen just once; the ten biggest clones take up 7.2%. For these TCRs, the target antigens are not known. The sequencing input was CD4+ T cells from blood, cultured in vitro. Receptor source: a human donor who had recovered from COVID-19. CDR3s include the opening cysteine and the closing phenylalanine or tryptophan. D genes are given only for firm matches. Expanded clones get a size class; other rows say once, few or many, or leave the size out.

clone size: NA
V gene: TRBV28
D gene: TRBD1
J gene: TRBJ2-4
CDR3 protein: CASSLTFGTGEAKNIQYF
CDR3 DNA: TGTGCCAGCAGTTTGACCTTCGGGACAGGGGAAGCCAAAAACATTCAGTACTTC

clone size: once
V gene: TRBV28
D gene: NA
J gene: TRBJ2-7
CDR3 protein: CASSLEIGRSYEQYF
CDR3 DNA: TGTGCCAGCAGTCTGGAGATCGGACGGAGCTACGAGCAGTACTTC

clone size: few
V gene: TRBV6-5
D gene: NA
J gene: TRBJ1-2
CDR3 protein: CASSYSSGANYGYTF
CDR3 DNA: TGTGCCAGCAGTTACTCGTCGGGAGCTAACTATGGCTACACCTTC

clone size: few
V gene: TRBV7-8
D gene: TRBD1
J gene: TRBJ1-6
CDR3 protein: CASSTGTGSSPLHF
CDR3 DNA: TGTGCCAGCAGCACAGGGACAGGTAGCTCACCCCTCCACTTT

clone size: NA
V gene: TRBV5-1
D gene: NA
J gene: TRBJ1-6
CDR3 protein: CASSLGALYDSPLHF
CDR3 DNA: TGCGCCAGCAGCTTGGGAGCCCTATATGATTCACCCCTCCACTTT

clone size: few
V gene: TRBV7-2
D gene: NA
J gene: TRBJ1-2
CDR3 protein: CASNEEGIGYGYTF
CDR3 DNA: TGTGCCAGCAACGAGGAGGGGATCGGCTATGGCTACACCTTC

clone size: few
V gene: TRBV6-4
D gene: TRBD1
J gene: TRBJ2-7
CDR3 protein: CASSLGTAASYEQYF
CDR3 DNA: TGTGCCAGCAGTCTAGGGACAGCTGCCTCCTACGAGCAGTACTTC

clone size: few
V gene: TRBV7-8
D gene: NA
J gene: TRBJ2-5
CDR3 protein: CASSPSGGLRETQYF
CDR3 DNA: TGTGCCAGCAGCCCCTCGGGCGGGCTCCGGGAGACCCAGTACTTC

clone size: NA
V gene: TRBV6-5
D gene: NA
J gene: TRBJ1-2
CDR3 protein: CASSYEGLGGYGYTF
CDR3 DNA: TGTGCCAGCAGTTACGAGGGATTAGGCGGCTATGGCTACACCTTC

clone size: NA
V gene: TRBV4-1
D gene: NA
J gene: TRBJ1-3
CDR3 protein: CASSLPSSGDTIYF
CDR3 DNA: TGCGCCAGCAGCCTGCCCAGCTCTGGAGACACCATATATTTT

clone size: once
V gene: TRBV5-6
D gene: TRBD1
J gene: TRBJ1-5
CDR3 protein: CASSRGQGGNQPQHF
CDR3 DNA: TGTGCCAGCAGCCGCGGACAGGGGGGCAATCAGCCCCAGCATTTT

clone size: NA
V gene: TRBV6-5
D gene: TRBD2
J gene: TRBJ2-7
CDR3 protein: CASSYWTSGGYEQYF
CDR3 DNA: TGTGCCAGCAGTTATTGGACTAGCGGGGGCTACGAGCAGTACTTC

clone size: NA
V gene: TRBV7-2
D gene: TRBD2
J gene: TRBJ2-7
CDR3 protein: CASSFRTSGGYEQYF
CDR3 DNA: TGTGCCAGCAGCTTCAGGACTAGCGGGGGCTACGAGCAGTACTTC

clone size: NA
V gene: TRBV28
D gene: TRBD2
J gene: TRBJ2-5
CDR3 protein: CASGEGGQETQYF
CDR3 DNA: TGTGCCAGCGGGGAGGGTGGCCAAGAGACCCAGTACTTC

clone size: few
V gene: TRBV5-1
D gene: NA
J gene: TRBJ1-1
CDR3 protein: CASSSNLSQAMNTEAFF
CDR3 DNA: TGCGCCAGCAGCTCGAACCTAAGTCAGGCTATGAACACTGAAGCTTTCTTT

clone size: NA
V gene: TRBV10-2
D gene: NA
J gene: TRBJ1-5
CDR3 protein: CASSESHINQPQHF
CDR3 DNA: TGCGCCAGCAGTGAGTCCCACATCAATCAGCCCCAGCATTTT

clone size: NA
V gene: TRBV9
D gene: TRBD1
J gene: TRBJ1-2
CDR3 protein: CASSADRGDYGYTF
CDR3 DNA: TGTGCCAGCAGCGCGGACAGGGGCGACTATGGCTACACCTTC

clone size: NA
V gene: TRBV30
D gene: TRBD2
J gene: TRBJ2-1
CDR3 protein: CAWTHGTSGTNEQFF
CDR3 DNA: TGTGCCTGGACCCACGGGACTAGCGGGACGAATGAGCAGTTCTTC

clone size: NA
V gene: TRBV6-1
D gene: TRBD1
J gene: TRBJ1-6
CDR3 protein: CASSQTGVNSPLHF
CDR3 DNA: TGTGCCAGCAGTCAGACAGGGGTCAATTCACCCCTCCACTTT

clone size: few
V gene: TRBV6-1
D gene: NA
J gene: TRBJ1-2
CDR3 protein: CASRPPAKHGYTF
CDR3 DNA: TGTGCCAGCAGGCCGCCGGCAAAACATGGCTACACCTTC

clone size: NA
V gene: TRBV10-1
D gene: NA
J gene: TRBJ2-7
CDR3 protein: CASSDRAYEQYF
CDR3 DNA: TGCGCCAGCAGTGACAGGGCCTACGAGCAGTACTTC

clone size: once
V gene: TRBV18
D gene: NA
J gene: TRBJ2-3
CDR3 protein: CASSVRVDTDTQYF
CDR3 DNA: TGTGCCAGCTCTGTTAGGGTTGATACAGATACGCAGTATTTT

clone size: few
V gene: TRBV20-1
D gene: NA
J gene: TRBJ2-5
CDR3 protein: CSARPGTTQETQYF
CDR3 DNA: TGCAGTGCTAGACCCGGGACAACCCAAGAGACCCAGTACTTC

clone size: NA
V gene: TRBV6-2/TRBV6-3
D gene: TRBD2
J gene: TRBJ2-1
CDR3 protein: CASSYYGLAGGSSYNEQFF
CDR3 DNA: TGTGCCAGCAGTTACTACGGACTAGCGGGAGGGAGCTCCTACAATGAGCAGTTCTTC

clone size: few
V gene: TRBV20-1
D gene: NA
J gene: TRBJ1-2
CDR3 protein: CSARDRGGRYYGYTF
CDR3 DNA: TGCAGTGCTAGAGATCGGGGGGGAAGATACTATGGCTACACCTTC

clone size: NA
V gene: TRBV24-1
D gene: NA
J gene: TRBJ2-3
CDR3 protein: CATRPGTWTDTQYF
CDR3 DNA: TGTGCCACCAGACCCGGGACTTGGACAGATACGCAGTATTTT

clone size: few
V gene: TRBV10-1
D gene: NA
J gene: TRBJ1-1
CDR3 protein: CASSESSRPNTEAFF
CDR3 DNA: TGCGCCAGCAGTGAGTCGAGCAGACCGAACACTGAAGCTTTCTTT

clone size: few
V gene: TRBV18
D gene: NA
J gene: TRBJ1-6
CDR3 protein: CASSPRGTPGSPLHF
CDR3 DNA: TGTGCCAGCTCACCAAGGGGCACCCCCGGGTCACCCCTCCACTTT

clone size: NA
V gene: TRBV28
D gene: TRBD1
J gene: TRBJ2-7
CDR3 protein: CASRYRGDYEQYF
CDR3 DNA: TGTGCCAGCAGATACAGGGGAGACTACGAGCAGTACTTC

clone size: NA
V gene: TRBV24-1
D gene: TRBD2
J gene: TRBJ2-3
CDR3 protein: CATGGAGGGDTQYF
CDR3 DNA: TGTGCCACCGGCGGGGCGGGAGGTGGGGATACGCAGTATTTT

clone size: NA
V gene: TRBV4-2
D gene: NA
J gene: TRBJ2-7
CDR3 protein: CASSQDHQGLNEQYF
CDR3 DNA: TGTGCCAGCAGCCAAGATCACCAGGGGCTAAACGAGCAGTACTTC

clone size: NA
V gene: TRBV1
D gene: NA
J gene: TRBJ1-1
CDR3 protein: CTSSQRSKNANTEAFF
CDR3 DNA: TGCACCAGCAGCCAACGTTCTAAGAATGCAAACACTGAAGCTTTCTTT

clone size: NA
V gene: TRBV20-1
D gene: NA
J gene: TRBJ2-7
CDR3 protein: CSAPAAGLLTYEQYF
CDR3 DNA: TGCAGTGCCCCCGCCGCTGGGCTTCTTACCTACGAGCAGTACTTC

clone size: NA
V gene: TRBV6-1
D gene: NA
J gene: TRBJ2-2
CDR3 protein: CASSPGVTGELFF
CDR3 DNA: TGTGCCAGCAGTCCAGGGGTCACCGGGGAGCTGTTTTTT

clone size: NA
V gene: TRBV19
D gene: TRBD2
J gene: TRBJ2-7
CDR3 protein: CASSSSGRGHEQYF
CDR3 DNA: TGTGCCAGTAGTTCTAGCGGGAGAGGGCACGAGCAGTACTTC

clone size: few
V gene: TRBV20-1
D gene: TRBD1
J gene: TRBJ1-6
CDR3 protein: CSGTGGANSPLHF
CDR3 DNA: TGCAGTGGGACAGGGGGCGCAAATTCACCCCTCCACTTT